One sample yielded the 12 T cell receptor beta chains listed below, sequenced in a study of identical twins. Each CDR3 protein gets one entry after TCRdb re-called the 5' RACE reads with MiXCR. The data hold 1.5 million to 2 million distinct CDR3 sequences, with more than 30% observed a single time. The material sequenced was cord blood. These receptors were obtained from a newborn girl in good health.

This chain joins TRBV2 and TRBJ2-3, with TRBD2 as a possible D gene (6 bases). The V end lost 7 bases, the J end lost 3 bases, and 14 bases lay between the germline ends. There are 14 residues in the CDR3. Looked up from germline, CDR1 is SNHLY and CDR2 is FYNNEI. The CDR3 loop reads CASNYGGRTDTQYF. In DNA, the CDR3 is TGTGCCAGCAATTATGGGGGGAGGACAGATACGCAGTATTTT.

This clonotype was observed a few times. The chain joins TRBV7-9 to TRBJ1-2; 10 bases agree with TRBD1. There are 15 residues in the CDR3. Germline trimming cut 5 bases from V and 5 bases from J; bases unmatched to any gene: 8. Germline lookup yields CDR1 SEHNR and CDR2 FQNEAQ (reference sequence). CDR3 DNA: TGTGCCAGCAGCCTGAGGACAGGGGGACTTTATGGCTACACCTTC. Its translation: CASSLRTGGLYGYTF.

This chain uses TRBV4-2 with TRBJ2-1; TRBD1 is a possible D gene (6 bases). The CDR3 has 16 amino acids. V was trimmed by 0 bases and J by 4 bases, leaving 13 bases between them. Germline assignment: CDR1 LGHNA and CDR2 YNFKEQ. CDR3 sequence: CASSQDGQWGYNEQFF. The CDR3 DNA reads as TGTGCCAGCAGCCAAGATGGACAGTGGGGGTACAATGAGCAGTTCTTC.

This clonotype has more than one count but fewer than ten. This sequence joins TRBV5-1 and TRBJ2-7; D may be TRBD1 or TRBD2 (5 bases each). Germline loops: CDR1 SGHRS, CDR2 YFSETQ. This CDR3 contains 13 residues. The ends were cut back, 4 bases at V and 3 bases at J, with 11 bases in the middle. CDR3 sequence (DNA): TGCGCCAGCAGCCAGGGAGAGTTCTACGAGCAGTACTTC. This codes for CASSQGEFYEQYF.

The chain recombines TRBV30 with TRBJ2-7, with D perhaps matching TRBD2 (7 bases). CDR1 is GTSNPN, CDR2 SVGIG, per germline (reference sequence). V was pared by 0 bases and J by 6 bases, with 9 bases between. The CDR3 has 12 residues. CDR3 residues: CAWSVRGAEQYF. CDR3 sequence (DNA): TGTGCCTGGAGTGTACGGGGGGCCGAGCAGTACTTC.

As regards this clonotype: The junction does not match germline at one end; this may be a read error. V usage is TRBV6-5 and J usage is TRBJ1-2; TRBD1 matches at 8 bases. The CDR3 runs 15 residues. Germline-derived CDR1 and CDR2 are MNHEY and SVGAGI. The CDR3 nucleotides read TGTGCCAGCAGTAACTCCCCTACAGGGGGTAATGGCTACACCTTC. Residues: CASSNSPTGGNGYTF.

This clonotype was seen more than once but under ten times. V usage is TRBV25-1 and J usage is TRBJ2-5, with TRBD1 as a possible D gene (6 bases). This CDR3 is built from 15 residues. The V end was cut by 4 bases, the J end by 0 bases, with 12 bases between. CDR1 MGHDK and CDR2 SYGVNS come from the germline V gene. The CDR3 nucleotides are TGTGCCAGCAGTGGAAGACAGGAGAACCAAGAGACCCAGTACTTC. Translating gives CASSGRQENQETQYF.

Note on this clonotype: Sequence at one end of the junction differs from germline and may be a read error. The chain links TRBV5-1 to TRBJ2-1, with TRBD2 matching 7 bases. Germline V gene sequence: CDR1 SGHRS, CDR2 YFSETQ. The CDR3 contains 14 residues. DNA for the CDR3: TGCGCCTGCAGCTCCGGACTAGGGGATAATGAGCAGTTCTTC. Encoded protein: CACSSGLGDNEQFF.

Concerning this clonotype itself: A junction end diverges from the germline sequence, so it may reflect a read error. The CDR3 DNA reads TGTGCCAGCAGCTTAGATAGCGGGTACGCACAAGATTCGCAGTATTTT. Its protein product is CASSLDSGYAQDSQYF. The chain couples TRBV7-8 to TRBJ2-3; 7 bases match TRBD2. Germline V gene lookup returns CDR1 SGHVS and CDR2 FQNEAQ. The CDR3 consists of 16 residues.

The J gene is TRBJ2-7, the V gene TRBV20-1, with 11 bases fitting TRBD2. The DNA end favors TRBJ2-5, so the J call may be wrong. This CDR3 has 15 amino acids. In germline, CDR1 is DFQATT, CDR2 SNEGSKA (reference sequence). The CDR3 DNA sequence: TGCAGTGCTAGATTAGCGGGGGGGACTCAAGAGACCCAGTACTTC. Translation: CSARLAGGTQETQYF.

This clonotype was recorded many times. The rearrangement joins TRBV3-1 to TRBJ2-1; D uncertain. V dropped 0 bases and J dropped 7 bases, with 7 bases sitting between them. The germline V gene has CDR1 LGHDT and CDR2 YNNKEL (reference sequence). The CDR3 runs to 13 residues. DNA for the CDR3: TGTGCCAGCAGCCAAGATGGTCTGAATGAGCAGTTCTTC. Its protein is CASSQDGLNEQFF.

A few counts support this clonotype. The chain carries TRBV5-1 and TRBJ1-1, with D unclear. CDR3 length: 14 amino acids. Deletions cut 2 bases from V and 1 base from J, with 9 bases between. From germline, CDR1 is SGHRS and CDR2 YFSETQ. The CDR3 DNA is TGCGCCAGCAGCTTTGGTCCCTCGAACACTGAAGCTTTCTTT. It specifies CASSFGPSNTEAFF.